This is a list of T cell receptor beta chains from one sample in a study of early T cells in non-severe SARS-CoV-2 infection. MiXCR, applied by TCRdb to the 5' RACE reads, yields one record per CDR3 protein. The sample holds around 31,000 distinct CDR3 sequences; approximately 6% are singletons and the top ten take 5% to 7.5%. Specimen: whole blood. Receptors originate from an adult who was a healthcare worker with PCR-confirmed SARS-CoV-2 infection or an uninfected control (not recorded which). Each CDR3 is given with its conserved first and last residue. Each record gives: J gene, clone size, V gene, D gene, CDR3 DNA, CDR3 protein. A D gene is named only where the DNA matches it firmly. Clone size, where shown, is once, few, many, or a class for clones that have expanded.

>TRBJ2-3|few|TRBV29-1|NA
TGCAGCGTTGAATGGGGGCAGGGTCCAGATACGCAGTATTTT
CSVEWGQGPDTQYF
>TRBJ2-2|NA|TRBV6-6|NA
TGTGCCAGCAGTTACGGGTCGGGGACCGGGGAGCTGTTTTTT
CASSYGSGTGELFF
>TRBJ2-1|many|TRBV12-5|NA
TGTGCTAGTCCCCATGGGGGAGAGCCCCAGTTCTTC
CASPHGGEPQFF
>TRBJ2-3|many|TRBV28|NA
TGTGCCAGCAGTTCCACAGGGAGTCTGACAGATACGCAGTATTTT
CASSSTGSLTDTQYF
>TRBJ1-1|NA|TRBV7-8|NA
TGTGCCAGCAGCCCGGCAGGGAACACTGAAGCTTTCTTT
CASSPAGNTEAFF
>TRBJ2-5|many|TRBV16|NA
TGTGCCAGCAGCCAATCGAGGGAAGAGACCCAGTACTTC
CASSQSREETQYF
>TRBJ1-6|few|TRBV12-3/TRBV12-4|NA
TGTGCCAGCAGCCTCGGGGCAGGGTTTAGCTCACCCCTCCACTTT
CASSLGAGFSSPLHF
>TRBJ2-7|NA|TRBV5-1|TRBD2
TGCGCCAGCACCGTGGGGACTAGCTACCACGAGCAGTACTTC
CASTVGTSYHEQYF
>TRBJ2-3|many|TRBV11-2|NA
TGTGCCAGCAGCCCCAGCACAGATACGCAGTATTTT
CASSPSTDTQYF
>TRBJ2-2|NA|TRBV7-9|TRBD2
TGTGCCAGCAGCCCCCGCGGGAGCGGGTACACCGGGGAGCTGTTTTTT
CASSPRGSGYTGELFF
>TRBJ2-7|few|TRBV4-1|NA
TGCGCCAGCAGCCAAGACATTGGCGTCGGGGAGCAGTACTTC
CASSQDIGVGEQYF
>TRBJ1-6|NA|TRBV20-1|TRBD1
TGCAGTGCCAGCCGGGACAGGGTTGGTTCATCCCTCCACTTT
CSASRDRVGSSLHF
>TRBJ2-3|few|TRBV7-2|TRBD2
TGTGCCAGCAGCGTCATTCTAGCGGGGGGCACAGATACGCAGTATTTT
CASSVILAGGTDTQYF
>TRBJ2-1|many|TRBV3-1|NA
TGTGCCAGCAGACGATCCTCCAGCGGATCCTACAATGAGCAGTTCTTC
CASRRSSSGSYNEQFF
>TRBJ2-3|few|TRBV6-5|TRBD2
TGTGCCAGCAGTTACTCAAGCGGGAGGCCAACAGATACGCAGTATTTT
CASSYSSGRPTDTQYF
>TRBJ1-1|few|TRBV11-2|NA
TGTGCCAGCAGCCCCGGGCGGGGCAGGGGTACAAGGGAAATGAACACTGAAGCTTTCTTT
CASSPGRGRGTREMNTEAFF
>TRBJ2-3|many|TRBV5-8|TRBD2
TGTGCCAGCAGCCCCCCGGCGGGAGGAGGAAGCACAGATACGCAGTATTTT
CASSPPAGGGSTDTQYF
>TRBJ2-7|many|TRBV27|TRBD2
TGTGCCAGCAGTAGGCTAGCGGGAGTAAACGAGCAGTACTTC
CASSRLAGVNEQYF
>TRBJ2-5|NA|TRBV5-1|TRBD2
TGCGCCAGCAGCTGGGGAGGGGCGGAGACCCAGTACTTC
CASSWGGAETQYF
>TRBJ1-2|few|TRBV5-1|TRBD1
TGCGCCAGCAGCTTGGGCCCCGGGACAGGATATGGCTACACCTTC
CASSLGPGTGYGYTF
>TRBJ2-4|few|TRBV7-6|TRBD2
TGTGCCAGCTCTCTAGCGGGGGGAGCCAAAAACATTCAGTACTTC
CASSLAGGAKNIQYF
>TRBJ1-6|NA|TRBV12-3/TRBV12-4|NA
TGTGCCAGCAGTTTCGGGGAACTTGGTTCACCCCTCCACTTT
CASSFGELGSPLHF
>TRBJ2-2|NA|TRBV10-3|NA
TGTGCCATCACATCGGGCCACCCCAACACCGGGGAGCTGTTTTTT
CAITSGHPNTGELFF
>TRBJ2-1|many|TRBV4-1|NA
TGCGCCAGCAGCCAAATCGTCCAGGGGAGGTACAATGAGCAGTTCTTC
CASSQIVQGRYNEQFF
>TRBJ2-1|NA|TRBV10-1|TRBD2
TGCGCCAGCAGTGACCCGGGGGGACTCAATGAGCAGTTCTTC
CASSDPGGLNEQFF
>TRBJ2-7|many|TRBV19|TRBD2
TGTGCCAGTGGCGGGAGGCAACCCTACGAGCAGTACTTC
CASGGRQPYEQYF
>TRBJ1-2|few|TRBV28|NA
TGTGCCAGCAGTTTGGGTGCCGGGACTAACTATGGCTACACCTTC
CASSLGAGTNYGYTF
>TRBJ2-7|few|TRBV7-2|NA
TGTGCCAGCAGCTTAACCCCACTGGGCCACGAGCAGTACTTC
CASSLTPLGHEQYF
>TRBJ2-7|many|TRBV14|NA
TGTGCCAGCAGCCAAGGCCCAGGCTCCTACGAGCAGTACTTC
CASSQGPGSYEQYF
>TRBJ1-2|many|TRBV28|TRBD1
TGTGCCAGCAGTTTTATGGACAGGGGCATTTATGGCTACACCTTC
CASSFMDRGIYGYTF
>TRBJ2-7|many|TRBV28|TRBD1
TGTGCCAGCAGCGTACTGGGACAGGCAAAGTACTTC
CASSVLGQAKYF